This entry concerns a single TCR beta chain. This sample's time point: baseline, week 1 (first vaccination visit). As for treatment: pre-vaccination baseline after standard-of-care therapy. New WHO grade 3 or 4 astrocytomas that were IDH1-mutant and ATRX-lost had been found in donors. This sample stems from a study of a mutant IDH1 vaccine in newly diagnosed glioma. Background on the study: Treated patients had a mean age of about 40 years and a 62.5% male, 37.5% female split. Patients arrived already treated with radiotherapy, temozolomide, or both, most having had both.

Repertoires were generated with immunoSEQ multiplex PCR, while TCRdb's copy carries only in-frame clones and drops some. The sample consists of about 46,000 clones, 60% to 85% of them appearing once. Germline V gives CDR1 SGDLS, CDR2 YYNGEE. The CDR3 runs to 15 residues. The trim removed 2 bases at V and 2 bases at J, leaving 6 bases unmatched. The sample consisted of PBMCs, taken from a glioma patient treated with radiotherapy, temozolomide or both. The chain uses TRBV9 and TRBJ2-5; 7 positions match TRBD1. The TCR originated in a woman aged 40 to 50 with glioma. The CDR3 sequence is CASSVLQGWQETQYF. CDR3 nucleotides: TGTGCCAGCAGCGTCCTACAGGGGTGGCAAGAGACCCAGTACTTC.